This TCR beta chain was sequenced during a study of blood T cells in healthy people across ages. Ranging in age from roughly 6 to 95, the donors were healthy Caucasian individuals from Russia. Comment on this clonotype: What it recognizes is unknown.

For the second PCR, which ran for about 6 to 11 cycles, a sample-barcoded 5' primer and a J-beta primer mix were used. Every cDNA molecule carried a tag from a template-switch adaptor bearing 12 random nucleotides. In TCRdb, the 5' RACE reads were re-called with MiXCR into one record per CDR3 protein. The repertoire consists of some 1.8 million distinct CDR3 sequences, with about 39% occurring once and the leading ten covering under 25%. Study-level results: Conclusively comparing naive with antigen-experienced cells was impossible with unsorted PBMCs. Versus aged donors, long-lived donors had higher diversity and more naive CD4+ cells.

V lost 6 bases and J lost 0, with 30 bases in between. The CDR3 contains 19 residues. Germline CDR1 is DFQATT and CDR2 is SNEGSKA (reference sequence). This chain connects TRBV20-1 to TRBJ2-7, with unresolved D. The sequence was obtained from a human donor in good health. Sequencing was done on a sample of blood. CDR3 DNA sequence: TGCAGTGCCGCCTCCTCCGGTGAACTGGACCCAAATTACTCCTACGAGCAGTACTTC. Protein: CSAASSGELDPNYSYEQYF.